The TCR beta chain under discussion was sequenced for a study of CDR3 diversity in severe acne. The V and J ends lost 1 base and 4 bases, in that order; junction bases with no gene match: 9. Germline V gene data show CDR1 as SGHNT and CDR2 as YENEEA. This CDR3 contains 16 residues. In TCRdb, the PCR reads were re-called with MiXCR into one record per CDR3 protein. The sample has approximately 79,000 distinct CDR3 sequences, about half seen once; the top ten hold around 9.1%. The sample was blood. The V gene is TRBV11-3, the J gene TRBJ2-7, with 8 positions matching TRBD1. The receptor's source is a male donor in good health, serving as a control. DNA of the CDR3: TGTGCCAGCAGCTTAGTAATGGACAGGGTTGCGTACGAGCAGTACTTC. Its protein is CASSLVMDRVAYEQYF.